Each of the 23 T cell receptor beta chains below was sequenced from the same sample in a study of CD8 T cells in Susac syndrome. Random hexamers were used to reverse transcribe an amount of roughly 0.5 to 1 ug RNA. TCRdb redid the calling of the immunoSEQ multiplex PCR reads with MiXCR, one entry per CDR3 protein. Of about 150,000 distinct CDR3 sequences listed, roughly 95% are singletons. The material sequenced was CD8+ T cells from PBMCs. The source is a human donor with multiple sclerosis.

This chain uses TRBV20-1 with TRBJ1-6; TRBD1 agrees at 11 bases. Trimming at V came to 5 bases and at J to 7 bases, leaving 4 bases not matched to a gene. The V gene's germline CDR1 is DFQATT and CDR2 SNEGSKA (reference sequence). This CDR3 has 14 residues. CDR3 region: CSAWTGGDNSPLHF. CDR3 nucleotides: TGCAGTGCTTGGACAGGGGGCGACAATTCACCCCTCCACTTT.

This chain links TRBV5-6 with TRBJ2-7; D uncertain. The CDR3 has 13 residues. Trimming removed 0 bases at V and 7 bases at J, with 11 bases between. Germline values: CDR1 SGHDT, CDR2 YYEEEE. The CDR3 DNA is TGTGCCAGCAGCTTGGTTACGGAATTGGAGCAGTACGTC. The encoded protein is CASSLVTELEQYV.

A note on this clonotype: One end of the junction does not line up with germline, which may come from a read error. The chain uses TRBV6-2 or TRBV6-3 and TRBJ2-7; D is unresolved. CDR3 length equals 11 residues. Germline CDR1 MNHEY, CDR2 SVGEGT. The CDR3 DNA is TGTGCCAGCACCTCGTCCTCCGAGCAGTACTTC. It is translated as CASTSSSEQYF.

Notes on this clonotype: Germline is not matched at one junction end, which may reflect a read error. The chain couples TRBV12-3 or TRBV12-4 to TRBJ2-1; perhaps TRBD2 as D (5 bases). This CDR3 is built from 13 residues. Written as DNA, the CDR3 is TGTGCCAGCAGTTTCCTAGGACTGACCGGAACTATCTTC. Amino acid sequence: CASSFLGLTGTIF.

The chain carries TRBV20-1 and TRBJ2-2; either TRBD1 or TRBD2 may fit D (5 bases each). The CDR3 consists of 14 residues. The V end was cut by 2 bases, the J end by 1 base, with 8 bases between. Germline values: CDR1 DFQATT, CDR2 SNEGSKA (reference sequence). DNA for the CDR3: TGCAGTGCTAGATGGGGGTGGAACACCGGGGAGCTGTTTTTT. Translated: CSARWGWNTGELFF.

V gene TRBV15 combines with J gene TRBJ2-2, with a weak D call TRBD2 (6 bases). There are 15 residues in the CDR3. Looked up from germline, CDR1 is LNHNV and CDR2 is YYDKDF (reference sequence). V lost 0 bases, J lost 7 bases, and 12 bases lay in between. The CDR3 here is CATSRDRGLSGELFF. DNA of the CDR3: TGTGCCACCAGCAGAGATCGGGGGTTAAGCGGGGAGCTGTTTTTT.

This chain uses TRBV20-1 with TRBJ2-1; tentatively, D is TRBD2 (6 bases). V was shortened by 1 base and J by 6 bases, with 10 bases between the two germline ends. The CDR3 sequence is 13 residues long. Germline CDR1 and CDR2: DFQATT and SNEGSKA (reference sequence). CDR3 coding DNA: TGCAGTGCTAGAGGACTAGATTTCAATGAGCAGTTCTTC. This codes for CSARGLDFNEQFF.

V gene TRBV9 combines with J gene TRBJ2-3; TRBD2 matches 7 bases. Germline V gene lookup returns CDR1 SGDLS and CDR2 YYNGEE. CDR3 length: 15 residues. Trimming took 3 bases from V and 2 from J; bases not matched to a gene: 6. The CDR3 region has the DNA TGTGCCAGCAGCGATCTAGCGGCCACCACAGATACGCAGTATTTT. Translation: CASSDLAATTDTQYF.

The rearrangement links TRBV15 to TRBJ2-1; D is uncertain. Looked up from germline, CDR1 is LNHNV and CDR2 is YYDKDF (reference sequence). Trimming removed 2 bases from V and 9 bases from J, with 14 bases in between. This CDR3 has 14 amino acids. In DNA, the CDR3 is TGTGCCACCAGCAGACCAAATCCGGCTGGTGAGCAGTTCTTC. Protein: CATSRPNPAGEQFF.

V usage is TRBV30 and J usage is TRBJ2-3, with D perhaps TRBD2 (6 bases). The germline CDR1 and CDR2 sequences are GTSNPN and SVGIG (reference sequence). The CDR3 loop spans 12 amino acids. Trimming stripped 5 bases from V and 4 bases from J, with 10 bases between. The CDR3 here is CAWSRGADTQYF. The CDR3 region has the DNA TGTGCCTGGTCTCGCGGGGCAGATACGCAGTATTTT.

Only one count was recorded for this clonotype. The chain uses TRBV13 and TRBJ2-7; TRBD2 agrees at 10 bases. The CDR3 is 14 amino acids. Germline V gene data show CDR1 as PRHDT and CDR2 as FYEKMQ (reference sequence). V shed 5 bases and J 2 bases; nucleotides not matched to a gene: 3. The CDR3 is CASSPGTSAYEQYV. The DNA of the CDR3 is TGTGCCAGCAGCCCCGGGACTAGCGCCTACGAGCAGTACGTC.

The CDR3 region has the DNA TGTGCCAGCAGCTTACACGAAACCGGGACTGGGTCCGAGCAGTACTTC. It encodes CASSLHETGTGSEQYF. V gene TRBV7-6 combines with J gene TRBJ2-7, with D perhaps TRBD2 (6 bases). Trimming shortened V by 2 bases and J by 6 bases, and 20 bases separated the two germline ends. Per the germline V gene, CDR1 is SGHVS and CDR2 is FNYEAQ. The CDR3 length is 16 residues.

The rearrangement joins TRBV27 to TRBJ1-6, with D possibly being TRBD1 (5 bases). Germline loops: CDR1 MNHEY, CDR2 SMNVEV (reference sequence). V dropped 3 bases and J dropped 7 bases, with 13 bases sitting between them. This CDR3 has 15 residues. This chain's CDR3 is CASSFVGLQNSPLHF. Written as DNA, the CDR3 is TGTGCCAGCAGTTTCGTGGGGCTTCAAAATTCACCCCTCCACTTT.

The chain couples TRBV12-3 or TRBV12-4 to TRBJ2-3, with D unclear. Trimming shortened V by 2 bases and J by 3 bases, and 6 bases separated the two germline ends. The CDR3 is made up of 13 amino acids. The chain's CDR3 is CASSLSPTDTQYF. CDR3 nucleotide sequence: TGTGCCAGCAGTTTATCCCCGACAGATACGCAGTATTTT.

This chain joins TRBV9 and TRBJ2-5; no definite D call. Germline V lookup: CDR1 SGDLS, CDR2 YYNGEE. The V and J ends lost 0 bases and 5 bases respectively, with 5 bases between them. The CDR3 contains 12 residues. The CDR3 here is CASSVEAETQYF. The CDR3 DNA reads as TGTGCCAGCAGCGTAGAGGCTGAGACCCAGTACTTC.

The V gene is TRBV30, the J gene TRBJ1-6; D perhaps matches TRBD1 (5 bases). The CDR3 consists of 16 residues. Germline CDR1 reads GTSNPN; CDR2 reads SVGIG (reference sequence). V lost 2 bases, J lost 5 bases, and 16 bases lay in between. DNA of the CDR3: TGTGCCTGGAGTCCAGGGAGGGTAGTGAATAATTCACCCCTCCACTTT. Its translation is CAWSPGRVVNNSPLHF.

J is TRBJ2-7 and V is TRBV7-8, with D possibly TRBD1 on 6 matching bases. This CDR3 is built from 15 residues. V was pared by 2 bases and J by 3 bases, with 14 bases between. Germline values: CDR1 SGHVS, CDR2 FQNEAQ. DNA of the CDR3: TGTGCCAGCAGCTTAACCGGGACACCTAGCTACGAGCAGTACGTC. Its translation: CASSLTGTPSYEQYV.

This chain uses TRBV20-1 with TRBJ2-1; D unresolved. This CDR3 spans 11 amino acids. Deletions cut 1 base from V and 10 bases from J, with 8 bases between. Germline V gene lookup returns CDR1 DFQATT and CDR2 SNEGSKA (reference sequence). CDR3 DNA: TGCAGTGCTAGAGCTGGCTCGGAGCAGTTCTTC. As protein: CSARAGSEQFF.

The rearrangement uses TRBV27 and TRBJ2-2; TRBD1 is a possible D gene (6 bases). V shed 5 bases and J shed 1 base, with 11 bases lying between them. The CDR3 covers 15 residues. Germline V gene data show CDR1 as MNHEY and CDR2 as SMNVEV (reference sequence). The CDR3 sequence is CASSPADRNTGELFF. CDR3 in DNA: TGTGCCAGCAGTCCCGCGGACAGGAACACCGGGGAGCTGTTTTTT.

This chain connects TRBV25-1 to TRBJ2-1, with 8 bases fitting TRBD2. Germline V gives CDR1 MGHDK, CDR2 SYGVNS. V lost 3 bases, J lost 4 bases, and 5 bases stayed unmatched. The CDR3 has 15 amino acids. CDR3 bases: TGTGCCAGCAGTGACAGCGGGGGCCAATACAATGAGCAGTTCTTC. It specifies CASSDSGGQYNEQFF.

The CDR3 DNA follows: TGCGCCAGCAGCCAACCACCAAGAGAAGTTAACTATGGCTACACCTTC. Translated: CASSQPPREVNYGYTF. This chain joins TRBV4-1 and TRBJ1-2; no clear D. Germline lookup yields CDR1 MGHRA and CDR2 YSYEKL. The CDR3 length is 16 residues. V lost 2 bases and J lost 1, with 14 bases in between.

This chain uses TRBV27 with TRBJ1-6; no clear D gene. This CDR3 comprises 17 residues. The V end was cut by 2 bases, the J end by 9 bases, with 20 bases between. CDR1 MNHEY and CDR2 SMNVEV come from the germline V gene (reference sequence). The CDR3 DNA reads TGTGCCAGCAGTTTACGCCGTAGTTTGATATTGGGTTCACCCCTCCACTTT. Translated, it gives CASSLRRSLILGSPLHF.

The V and J genes are TRBV29-1 and TRBJ2-5; 10 nucleotides agree with TRBD2. CDR1 and CDR2 from the germline V gene are SQVTM and ANQGSEA. Unmatched junction bases numbered 6, after V lost 6 bases and J lost 2 bases. This CDR3 is built from 14 residues. The CDR3 sequence: CSVGGTSVQETQYF. Here the CDR3 DNA reads TGCAGCGTGGGTGGGACTAGCGTACAAGAGACCCAGTACTTC.